The 5 T cell receptor beta chains in this list originate from one sample, sequenced in a study of identical twins. TCRdb itself ran the 5' RACE reads through MiXCR, one entry per CDR3 protein. Among 500,000 to 650,000 distinct CDR3 sequences listed, approximately 20% were seen once. Separately, the same data were catalogued under a study of yellow fever vaccine responses in identical twins.

The sequenced sample consisted of CD4+ T cells sorted from blood. Receptor source: a woman younger than 35 in good health.

This clonotype was counted between two and nine times. The chain is built from TRBV12-3 or TRBV12-4 and TRBJ2-3; 9 nucleotides match TRBD2. The CDR3 runs to 17 residues. V shed 3 bases and J 1 base; nucleotides not matched to a gene: 8. The CDR3 is CASSFRRGGRGTDTQYF. As DNA, the CDR3 is TGTGCCAGCAGTTTTAGGCGGGGGGGACGAGGCACAGATACGCAGTATTTT.

The chain couples TRBV12-3 or TRBV12-4 to TRBJ1-4; D ambiguous. The CDR3 covers 14 residues. The ends were cut back, 7 bases at V and 4 bases at J, with 13 bases in the middle. The CDR3 protein is CASTRQAFNEKLFF. The CDR3 DNA is TGTGCCAGCACCAGACAAGCCTTTAATGAAAAACTGTTTTTT.

This clonotype was recorded at least ten times. The J gene is TRBJ1-2, the V gene TRBV3-1, with 7 bases fitting TRBD1. Germline lookup yields CDR1 LGHDT and CDR2 YNNKEL (reference sequence). The CDR3 spans 15 residues. Losses at the gene ends were 1 base for V and 3 bases for J; bases not matched to a gene: 5. This CDR3 is CASSQGQGSYYGYTF. DNA for the CDR3: TGTGCCAGCAGCCAAGGACAGGGCAGTTACTATGGCTACACCTTC.

This sequence joins TRBV6-1 and TRBJ1-2, with 8 bases aligning to TRBD1. V was clipped by 6 bases and J by 5 bases; unmatched bases: 17. Germline V lookup: CDR1 MNHNS, CDR2 SASEGT. The CDR3 extends over 17 amino acids. CDR3 protein: CASSVNSETGAGYGYTF. The CDR3 DNA reads as TGTGCCAGCAGCGTCAACTCTGAGACAGGGGCAGGGTATGGCTACACCTTC.

The V call is TRBV28, the J call TRBJ2-1; no clear D. The CDR3 is 13 residues long. V shed 2 bases and J shed 5 bases, with 7 bases lying between them. Germline V gene sequence: CDR1 MDHEN, CDR2 SYDVKM. The chain's CDR3 is CASSLVPHNEQFF. The CDR3 DNA is TGTGCCAGCAGTTTAGTCCCTCACAATGAGCAGTTCTTC.